One T cell receptor beta chain is described in this entry. What it binds is not known. Germline V gene lookup returns CDR1 GTSNPN and CDR2 SVGIG (reference sequence). CDR3 length equals 11 residues. Trimming cost V 1 base and J 4 bases, with 1 base left between them. The data were obtained in a study of siplizumab effects on memory and regulatory T cells. Whole-study results and caveats: The study found naive T cells seemingly more diverse than memory cells and seemingly major alloresponse contributors. Proliferating Tregs in siplizumab cultures were never verified as suppressive. Among mappable alloreactive CD4+ clones, the Treg-derived fraction averaged around 70% with siplizumab versus about 27% in controls. A significant reduction in alloreactive sequences traceable to unstimulated CD4+ memory cells was produced by siplizumab.

This table comes from immunoSEQ multiplex PCR, and its TCRdb copy is limited to in-frame clones, with some not included. In the table there are 90,000 to 95,000 clones, 90% to 95% of which are singletons. Sequencing was carried out using CD8+ T cells sorted from blood. This chain uses TRBV30 with TRBJ2-2, with no clear D. The TCR comes from a human donor in good health. The CDR3 here is CAWSATGELFF. In nucleotides, the CDR3 is TGTGCCTGGAGTGCCACCGGGGAGCTGTTTTTT.